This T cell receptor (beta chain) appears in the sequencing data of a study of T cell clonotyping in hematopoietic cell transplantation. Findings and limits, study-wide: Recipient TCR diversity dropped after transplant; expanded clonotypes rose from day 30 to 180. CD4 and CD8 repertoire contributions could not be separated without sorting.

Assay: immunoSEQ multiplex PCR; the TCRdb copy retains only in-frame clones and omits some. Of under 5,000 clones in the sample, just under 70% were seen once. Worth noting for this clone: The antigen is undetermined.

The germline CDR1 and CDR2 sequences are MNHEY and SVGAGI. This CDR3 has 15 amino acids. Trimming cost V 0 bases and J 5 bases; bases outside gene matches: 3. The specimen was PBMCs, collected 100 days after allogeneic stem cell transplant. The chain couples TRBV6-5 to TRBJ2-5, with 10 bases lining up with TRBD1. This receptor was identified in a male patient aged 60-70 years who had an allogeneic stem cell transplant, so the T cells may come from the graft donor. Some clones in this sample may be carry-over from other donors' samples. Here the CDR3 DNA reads TGTGCCAGCAGTTACTCGACAGGGGGCTTGGAGACCCAGTACTTC. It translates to CASSYSTGGLETQYF.